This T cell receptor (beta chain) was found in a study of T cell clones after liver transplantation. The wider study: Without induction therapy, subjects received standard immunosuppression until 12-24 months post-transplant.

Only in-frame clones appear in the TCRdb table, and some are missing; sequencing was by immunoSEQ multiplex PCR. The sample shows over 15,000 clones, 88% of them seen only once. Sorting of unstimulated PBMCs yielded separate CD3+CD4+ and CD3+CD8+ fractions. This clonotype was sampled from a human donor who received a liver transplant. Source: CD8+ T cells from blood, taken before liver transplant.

Written as DNA, the CDR3 is TGTGCCAGCAGTCCCTACGAGCAGTACTTC. This encodes CASSPYEQYF. This sequence joins TRBV27 and TRBJ2-7, with no clear D. Looked up from germline, CDR1 is MNHEY and CDR2 is SMNVEV (reference sequence). The CDR3 sequence is 10 residues long. With 5 bases removed from V and 2 bases from J, the gap between germline ends came to 1 base.